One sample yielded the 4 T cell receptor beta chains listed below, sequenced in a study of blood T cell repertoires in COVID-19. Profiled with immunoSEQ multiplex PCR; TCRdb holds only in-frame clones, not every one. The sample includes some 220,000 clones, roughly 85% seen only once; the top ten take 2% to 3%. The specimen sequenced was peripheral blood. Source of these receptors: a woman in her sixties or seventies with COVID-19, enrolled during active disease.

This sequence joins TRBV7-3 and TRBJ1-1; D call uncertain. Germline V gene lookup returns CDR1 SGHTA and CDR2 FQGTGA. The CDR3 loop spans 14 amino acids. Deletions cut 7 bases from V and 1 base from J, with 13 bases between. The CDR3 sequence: CASTRFGENTEAFF. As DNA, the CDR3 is TGTGCCAGCACCCGGTTCGGAGAGAACACTGAAGCTTTCTTT.

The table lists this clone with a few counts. The CDR3, as DNA: TGTGCCAGTAGTAGTTGGGCTTATAGCAATCAGCCCCAGCATTTT. Its protein is CASSSWAYSNQPQHF. The chain couples TRBV19 to TRBJ1-5, with unresolved D. The CDR3 is 15 residues long. Germline V gene lookup returns CDR1 LNHDA and CDR2 SQIVND (reference sequence). V was pared by 4 bases and J by 0 bases, with 10 bases between.

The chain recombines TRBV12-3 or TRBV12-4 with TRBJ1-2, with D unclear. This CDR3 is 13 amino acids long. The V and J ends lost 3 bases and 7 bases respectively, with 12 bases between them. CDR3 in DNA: TGTGCCAGCAGTTTGGGCCAGTTCTCTGGCTACACCTTC. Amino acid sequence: CASSLGQFSGYTF.

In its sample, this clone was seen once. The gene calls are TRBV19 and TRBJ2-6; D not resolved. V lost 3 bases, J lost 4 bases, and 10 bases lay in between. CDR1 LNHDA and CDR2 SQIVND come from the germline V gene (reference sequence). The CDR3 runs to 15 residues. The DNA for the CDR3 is TGTGCCAGTAGTATGTCCCCCTCCGGGGCCAACGTCCTGACTTTC. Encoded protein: CASSMSPSGANVLTF. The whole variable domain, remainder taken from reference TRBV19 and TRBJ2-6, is DGGITQSPKYLFRKEGQNVTLSCEQNLNHDAMYWYRQDPGQGLRLIYYSQIVNDFQKGDIAEGYSVSREKKESFPLTVTSAQKNPTAFYLCASSMSPSGANVLTFGAGSRLTVL.